The sequence of this T cell receptor beta chain was determined in a study of T cells after yellow fever vaccination. Points from the study as a whole: Faster peaking, at day 5 versus 15, marked a secondary response that was weaker.

TCRdb itself ran the 5' RACE reads through MiXCR, one entry per CDR3 protein. The sample yields some 550,000 distinct CDR3 sequences, 15% to 20% seen once. For this clonotype: Its antigen is unidentified.

The trim removed 1 base at V and 5 bases at J, leaving 5 bases unmatched. This CDR3 comprises 17 residues. CDR1 and CDR2 (germline): LGHNA, YNFKEQ. Material: PBMCs, obtained 15 days after the yellow fever booster vaccination. This sequence originates from a man in his thirties or forties who received the YFV17D yellow fever vaccine. The J gene is TRBJ2-3, the V gene TRBV4-2; 14 bases match TRBD2. The CDR3 here is CASSQGSTSGGGDTQYF. In nucleotides, the CDR3 is TGTGCCAGCAGCCAAGGTTCGACTAGCGGGGGGGGAGATACGCAGTATTTT.